These 10 T cell receptor beta chains originate from one sample sequenced in a study of PD-L1 blockade in urothelial cancer (dated by TCRdb to 2017 to 2019). This specimen's time point label, interpreted: peripheral blood 6 weeks after treatment start. To prepare the library, the immunoSEQ multiplex PCR assay was applied. TCRdb limited this immuneACCESS table to in-frame rearrangements with V and J called. A share of clones is missing; checked studies link under half to unresolved V genes, and the rest is unexplained. Recorded for this sample are some 51,000 clones; more than 75% of them occurred a single time. Less than 2.5% of the sample comes from the top ten. The source was PBMCs, collected around atezolizumab (anti-PD-L1) treatment. These receptors originate from a man between 60 and 70 years old with urothelial cancer.

The chain couples TRBV28 to TRBJ2-5, with 11 bases aligning to TRBD1. From germline, CDR1 is MDHEN and CDR2 SYDVKM. This CDR3 region has 18 residues. V shed 4 bases and J 4 bases; nucleotides not matched to a gene: 14. The CDR3 loop reads CASSSPELGDRGGETQYF. CDR3 DNA sequence: TGTGCCAGCAGTTCCCCGGAGCTGGGGGACAGGGGGGGAGAGACCCAGTACTTC.

The CDR3 region is CASSYSTGGYGYTF. CDR3 DNA: TGTGCCAGCAGTTACTCTACAGGGGGTTATGGCTACACCTTC. The chain uses TRBV6-6 and TRBJ1-2, with 8 nucleotides matching TRBD1. Germline V gene lookup returns CDR1 MNHNY and CDR2 SVGAGI (reference sequence). With 0 bases clipped from V and 5 bases from J, the junction kept 2 bases outside the gene matches. This CDR3 has 14 amino acids.

The V call is TRBV30, the J call TRBJ2-5; weak D call: TRBD2 (5 bases). V lost 1 base to trimming and J lost 4 bases, with 13 bases between them. This CDR3 has 14 amino acids. CDR1 and CDR2 (germline): GTSNPN, SVGIG (reference sequence). In nucleotides, the CDR3 is TGTGCCTGGAGTGGTCCGGGGTGGCCAGAGACCCAGTACTTC. It yields the protein CAWSGPGWPETQYF.

The chain couples TRBV6-1 to TRBJ1-1; 8 positions agree with TRBD1. Looked up from germline, CDR1 is MNHNS and CDR2 is SASEGT. The CDR3 spans 14 residues. V shed 0 bases and J 9 bases; nucleotides not matched to a gene: 6. The chain's CDR3 is CASSEAGAGGKAFF. DNA for the CDR3: TGTGCCAGCAGTGAAGCTGGGGCAGGGGGCAAAGCTTTCTTT.

The J gene is TRBJ2-5, the V gene TRBV19; 7 bases match TRBD1. Losses at the gene ends were 7 bases for V and 2 bases for J; bases not matched to a gene: 10. Germline V gene data show CDR1 as LNHDA and CDR2 as SQIVND (reference sequence). The length of the CDR3 is 15 residues. The CDR3 sequence: CASTPPGQFQETQYF. In DNA, the CDR3 is TGTGCCAGTACCCCGCCGGGACAGTTTCAAGAGACCCAGTACTTC.

This clone was counted only a few times. This sequence joins TRBV30 and TRBJ1-6; possibly TRBD1 for D (5 bases). Germline V gene sequence: CDR1 GTSNPN, CDR2 SVGIG (reference sequence). The CDR3 has 14 residues. V lost 4 bases to trimming and J lost 8 bases, with 15 bases between them. CDR3 in amino acids: CAWNVDKGYSPLHF. For the CDR3, the DNA is TGTGCCTGGAATGTGGACAAGGGCTATTCACCCCTCCACTTT.

The genes are TRBV4-2 and TRBJ2-3, with D possibly being TRBD1 (5 bases). With 0 bases removed from V and 3 bases from J, the gap between germline ends came to 10 bases. Looked up from germline, CDR1 is LGHNA and CDR2 is YNFKEQ. The CDR3 runs to 15 residues. Here the CDR3 DNA reads TGTGCCAGCAGCCAAGAGGACACTTATACAGATACGCAGTATTTT. Translating gives CASSQEDTYTDTQYF.

V is TRBV11-2 and J is TRBJ2-7; TRBD2 matches 7 bases. This CDR3 is built from 15 residues. CDR1 SGHAT and CDR2 FQNNGV come from the germline V gene. V shed 5 bases, J shed 4 bases, and the junction held 11 bases outside the gene matches. Here the CDR3 reads CASSKAAGLDYEQYF. In nucleotides, the CDR3 is TGTGCCAGCAGCAAAGCCGCCGGACTAGATTACGAGCAGTACTTC.

This sequence joins TRBV10-3 and TRBJ2-4, with 10 bases lining up with TRBD1. The CDR3 has 17 amino acids. Germline assignment: CDR1 ENHRY and CDR2 SYGVKD. J was trimmed by 3 bases and V by 2 bases; bases with no gene match: 7. In nucleotides, the CDR3 is TGTGCCATCAGTGAGGGGAGACAGGGGGCCGGCAAAAACATTCAGTACTTC. This sequence encodes CAISEGRQGAGKNIQYF.

This chain joins TRBV7-6 and TRBJ2-5; a weak D match, TRBD2 (5 bases). The V end was cut by 5 bases, the J end by 2 bases, with 15 bases between. Germline V gives CDR1 SGHVS, CDR2 FNYEAQ. The CDR3 is 15 residues long. The CDR3: CASSRKPGVQETQYF. As DNA, the CDR3 is TGTGCCAGCAGCAGGAAGCCCGGGGTGCAAGAGACCCAGTACTTC.